Below are 27 T cell receptor beta chains sequenced from a single sample in a study of CD8+ T cells in alopecia areata. The treatment denotes: oral pan-JAK inhibitor, 5-10 mg twice daily. Extracted RNA was reverse transcribed, and the resulting cDNA served as sequencing template. Method: immunoSEQ multiplex PCR; TCRdb's copy keeps in-frame clones and lacks some. Here the sample spans about 200,000 clones, roughly two fifths being singletons. This material consisted of CD4+ T cells sorted from blood, taken at approximately week 34, from a patient treated with tofacitinib. These receptors came from a human donor with alopecia areata.

V and J are TRBV5-4 and TRBJ2-3; tentatively, D is TRBD1 (6 bases). This CDR3 comprises 15 residues. V lost 3 bases, J lost 0 bases, and 11 bases lay in between. Germline V gives CDR1 SGHNT, CDR2 YYREEE (reference sequence). The CDR3 coding sequence is TGTGCCAGCAGCTGGGGGACAACAAGCACAGATACGCAGTATTTT. Encoded protein: CASSWGTTSTDTQYF.

The rearrangement uses TRBV25-1 and TRBJ1-1; possible D gene TRBD1, 6 bases. CDR3 length: 14 residues. Germline loops: CDR1 MGHDK, CDR2 SYGVNS. V was cut by 5 bases and J by 2 bases, with 12 bases left in between. CDR3 sequence (DNA): TGTGCCAGCAGTTTTCACAGGGAAAACACTGAAGCTTTCTTT. Amino acid sequence: CASSFHRENTEAFF. The variable domain in full, completed from reference TRBV25-1 and TRBJ1-1, reads EADIYQTPRYLVIGTGKKITLECSQTMGHDKMYWYQQDPGMELHLIHYSYGVNSTEKGDLSSESTVSRIRTEHFPLTLESARPSHTSQYLCASSFHRENTEAFFGQGTRLTVV.

The chain combines TRBV7-3 with TRBJ2-1; TRBD2 might be the D (6 bases). V lost 2 bases and J lost 13, with 12 bases in between. The CDR3 length is 12 residues. In germline, CDR1 is SGHTA, CDR2 FQGTGA. The CDR3 DNA reads as TGTGCCAGCAGCTTACCCGGGACTCGACAGTTCTTC. This gives the protein CASSLPGTRQFF.

The V and J genes are TRBV5-1 and TRBJ2-1; 8 positions match TRBD2. Germline values: CDR1 SGHRS, CDR2 YFSETQ. The ends lost 3 bases at V and 7 bases at J; junction bases unmatched: 9. This CDR3 is 15 amino acids long. The CDR3 DNA reads as TGCGCCAGCAGCTCCCCGGGACTAGGACAAAATGAGCAGTTCTTC. It specifies CASSSPGLGQNEQFF.

A few counts support this clone. The chain uses TRBV9 and TRBJ2-5; D might be TRBD1 (6 bases). Germline CDR1 is SGDLS and CDR2 is YYNGEE. The CDR3 is 14 residues long. Trimming shortened V by 4 bases and J by 0 bases, and 10 bases separated the two germline ends. DNA of the CDR3: TGTGCCAGCAGCTTACAGGGTAACCAAGAGACCCAGTACTTC. Translating gives CASSLQGNQETQYF.

The chain combines TRBV10-1 with TRBJ2-5; 10 nucleotides match TRBD2. CDR3 length: 15 amino acids. V was clipped by 4 bases and J by 5 bases; unmatched bases: 7. CDR1 is WNHNN, CDR2 SYGVQD, per germline (reference sequence). DNA of the CDR3: TGCGCCAGCAGTGGTAGCGGGAGGACAAGGGAGACCCAGTACTTC. It codes for CASSGSGRTRETQYF.

The chain carries TRBV2 and TRBJ2-7; tentative D call: TRBD1 (6 bases). The V end lost 6 bases, the J end lost 0 bases, and 12 bases lay between the germline ends. There are 14 residues in the CDR3. The germline V gene has CDR1 SNHLY and CDR2 FYNNEI. CDR3 loop: CASRDSSSSYEQYF. The CDR3 DNA sequence: TGTGCCAGCAGGGACAGTAGCAGCTCCTACGAGCAGTACTTC.

This clone was seen only a few times. The rearrangement uses TRBV14 and TRBJ2-1; 7 bases align to TRBD2. V was clipped by 2 bases and J by 6 bases; unmatched bases: 4. This CDR3 has 14 amino acids. In germline, CDR1 is SGHDN, CDR2 FVKESK. CDR3 residues: CASSQSSGFNEQFF. For the CDR3, the DNA is TGTGCCAGCAGCCAATCTAGCGGCTTCAATGAGCAGTTCTTC.

In its sample, this clone was seen a few times. This chain uses TRBV30 with TRBJ1-5; tentatively, D is TRBD1 (6 bases). The CDR3 totals 14 residues. The ends were cut back, 3 bases at V and 5 bases at J, with 14 bases in the middle. Germline V gives CDR1 GTSNPN, CDR2 SVGIG (reference sequence). Here the CDR3 reads CAWRKPQGHQPQHF. In DNA, the CDR3 is TGTGCCTGGAGAAAACCCCAGGGGCATCAGCCCCAGCATTTT.

V gene TRBV5-1 combines with J gene TRBJ2-7; D not resolved. Per germline, CDR1 SGHRS and CDR2 YFSETQ. The CDR3 runs 13 residues. The germline V and J ends were trimmed by 2 bases and 5 bases, with 11 bases remaining between them. The CDR3 reads CASSFAGEDEQYF. In nucleotides, the CDR3 is TGCGCCAGCAGCTTCGCTGGGGAAGACGAGCAGTACTTC.

V is TRBV30 and J is TRBJ1-4; D perhaps matches TRBD1 (5 bases). V lost 3 bases to trimming and J lost 2 bases, with 10 bases between them. The CDR3 totals 14 residues. CDR1 is GTSNPN and CDR2 is SVGIG in the germline V gene (reference sequence). This CDR3 is CAWSSGTTNEKLFF. As DNA, the CDR3 is TGTGCCTGGAGCTCAGGGACCACTAATGAAAAACTGTTTTTT.

J is TRBJ2-1 and V is TRBV4-1, with 8 bases that match TRBD2. This CDR3 region has 16 residues. The V gene end was trimmed by 1 base and the J gene end by 0 bases; junction bases not matched to a gene: 2. Germline-derived CDR1 and CDR2 are MGHRA and YSYEKL. The CDR3: CASSQGSGSSYNEQFF. As DNA, the CDR3 is TGCGCCAGCAGCCAAGGGAGCGGGAGCTCCTACAATGAGCAGTTCTTC.

The chain links TRBV5-1 to TRBJ1-4, with TRBD1 identical over 10 bases. V lost 4 bases and J lost 8; bases outside the gene matches: 8. Germline lookup yields CDR1 SGHRS and CDR2 YFSETQ. The CDR3 contains 15 residues. CDR3 DNA: TGCGCCAGCAGCGCTTCCGGGACAGGGGTCGAAAAACTGTTTTTT. It translates to CASSASGTGVEKLFF.

The chain employs TRBV6-6 and TRBJ1-2; possible D gene TRBD1, 6 bases. Germline-derived CDR1 and CDR2 are MNHNY and SVGAGI (reference sequence). There are 11 residues in the CDR3. The V and J ends lost 6 bases and 10 bases respectively, with 12 bases between them. The CDR3 region has the DNA TGTGCCAGCAGGGAGGCAGGGGACTACACCTTC. This codes for CASREAGDYTF.

Written as DNA, the CDR3 is TGTGCCGGAAGCTACAGCGGTAGCTCCTACGAGCAGTACTTC. This encodes CAGSYSGSSYEQYF. This rearrangement joins TRBV5-4 to TRBJ2-7, with D perhaps TRBD2 (5 bases). The CDR3 length is 14 residues. Germline assignment: CDR1 SGHNT and CDR2 YYREEE (reference sequence). The V end was cut by 10 bases, the J end by 0 bases, with 17 bases between.

This chain uses TRBV7-3 with TRBJ2-6; no reliable D call. Germline lookup yields CDR1 SGHTA and CDR2 FQGTGA. V was trimmed by 7 bases and J by 4 bases, leaving 11 bases between them. This CDR3 spans 14 amino acids. This CDR3 is CASIERPGANVLTF. In DNA form, the CDR3 reads TGTGCCAGCATCGAACGGCCGGGGGCCAACGTCCTGACTTTC.

This sequence joins TRBV7-2 and TRBJ2-7; D unresolved. The V end lost 1 base, the J end lost 1 base, and 11 bases lay between the germline ends. This CDR3 is 15 amino acids long. Germline V gives CDR1 SGHTA, CDR2 FQGNSA. The CDR3 here is CASSLVRAVSYEQYF. DNA for the CDR3: TGTGCCAGCAGCTTAGTCCGGGCGGTATCCTACGAGCAGTACTTC.

The chain links TRBV5-1 to TRBJ2-5; 10 positions match TRBD1. Matching the DNA end better, TRBJ2-7 makes the J call doubtful. CDR1 SGHRS and CDR2 YFSETQ come from the germline V gene. The CDR3 is 16 residues long. The CDR3 here is CASSLARDRGTYEQYF. The DNA for the CDR3 is TGCGCCAGCAGCTTGGCCAGGGACAGGGGAACCTACGAGCAGTACTTC.

The V call is TRBV4-1, the J call TRBJ2-3; 9 bases map to TRBD2. Germline-derived CDR1 and CDR2 are MGHRA and YSYEKL. The CDR3 covers 16 residues. With V trimmed by 4 bases and J by 4 bases, 9 bases remained unmatched. The CDR3 bases are TGCGCCAGCAGCCGAGATAGCGGGAGCGGGGCAGATACGCAGTATTTT. This gives the protein CASSRDSGSGADTQYF.

This chain links TRBV29-1 with TRBJ2-7, with no clear D. CDR3 length equals 14 residues. CDR1 and CDR2 from the germline V gene are SQVTM and ANQGSEA. V lost 6 bases, J lost 3 bases, and 18 bases lay in between. In DNA, the CDR3 is TGCAGCGTCCAACCCAAGTTACAAAACTACGAGCAGTACTTC. Its translation is CSVQPKLQNYEQYF.

This chain uses TRBV4-1 with TRBJ2-1, with 10 bases lining up with TRBD2. V gave up 1 base and J gave up 8 bases; unmatched junction bases: 14. The CDR3 is 18 amino acids. Germline V lookup: CDR1 MGHRA, CDR2 YSYEKL. The chain's CDR3 is CASSQAYGAGGPSDEQFF. In nucleotides, the CDR3 is TGCGCCAGCAGCCAAGCATACGGAGCGGGAGGGCCCTCGGATGAGCAGTTCTTC.

In its sample, this clone was seen a few times. The rearrangement uses TRBV30 and TRBJ1-2; D remains ambiguous. CDR1 GTSNPN and CDR2 SVGIG come from the germline V gene (reference sequence). Trimming removed 2 bases from V and 5 bases from J, with 12 bases in between. This CDR3 is built from 13 residues. This chain's CDR3 is CAWSSNSFYGYTF. For the CDR3, the DNA is TGTGCCTGGAGTTCTAACAGTTTTTATGGCTACACCTTC.

This rearrangement joins TRBV30 to TRBJ2-2; 12 bases map to TRBD1. The V gene end was trimmed by 5 bases and the J gene end by 4 bases; junction bases not matched to a gene: 2. This CDR3 is 14 amino acids long. Germline-derived CDR1 and CDR2 are GTSNPN and SVGIG (reference sequence). CDR3 coding DNA: TGTGCCTGGGCGGGACAGGGGGCCACCGGGGAGCTGTTTTTT. Its translation is CAWAGQGATGELFF.

V is TRBV27 and J is TRBJ1-1; 7 bases line up with TRBD1. Per the germline V gene, CDR1 is MNHEY and CDR2 is SMNVEV (reference sequence). The CDR3 loop spans 14 amino acids. Trimming removed 7 bases from V and 4 bases from J; junction bases left unmatched: 9. CDR3 in amino acids: CASTPGEGATEAFF. DNA of the CDR3: TGTGCCAGCACCCCGGGAGAGGGGGCCACTGAAGCTTTCTTT.

This clone has more than one count but fewer than ten. The chain recombines TRBV5-4 with TRBJ1-1, with unresolved D. V lost 4 bases and J 0 bases, leaving 7 bases between the germline ends. CDR3 length equals 13 residues. Germline V gives CDR1 SGHNT, CDR2 YYREEE (reference sequence). This CDR3 is CASSLEMNTEAFF. CDR3 bases: TGTGCCAGCAGCCTTGAGATGAACACTGAAGCTTTCTTT.

V gene TRBV30 combines with J gene TRBJ1-1, with D perhaps matching TRBD1 (6 bases). The V and J ends lost 0 bases and 1 base respectively, with 12 bases between them. The CDR3 contains 15 residues. CDR1 GTSNPN and CDR2 SVGIG come from the germline V gene (reference sequence). The CDR3 DNA reads TGTGCCTGGAGTGTTTCCCAGGGGCCGAACACTGAAGCTTTCTTT. This translates into CAWSVSQGPNTEAFF.

This chain links TRBV30 with TRBJ1-1; D gene ambiguous. CDR3 length: 13 amino acids. V was shortened by 3 bases and J by 0 bases, with 8 bases between the two germline ends. The germline V gene has CDR1 GTSNPN and CDR2 SVGIG (reference sequence). The CDR3 loop reads CAWSGGMNTEAFF. DNA for the CDR3: TGTGCCTGGAGCGGAGGGATGAACACTGAAGCTTTCTTT.